This entry describes one T cell receptor (beta chain). The target antigen is unknown. The sample is drawn from a study of identical twins. MiXCR, applied by TCRdb to the 5' RACE reads, yields one record per CDR3 protein. The sample has fewer than 500,000 distinct CDR3 sequences, roughly 24% seen once. This CDR3 has 14 residues. The germline V gene has CDR1 SGHDT and CDR2 YYEEEE. Trimming removed 5 bases from V and 0 bases from J, with 12 bases in between. Study results and limitations: The study found excess low generation probability among twin-shared out-of-frame alpha sequences.

This sample also belongs to another study, concerning T cells expressing NK-cell markers. Turning to that study: The leading position in the CD3+CD56-NKG2C+ fraction of several donors also went to these clonotypes.

The material sequenced was CD4+ T cells sorted from blood. This chain uses TRBV5-6 with TRBJ2-7; D is perhaps TRBD1 (5 bases). The receptor's source is a woman younger than 35 in good health. The CDR3 loop is CASSVGRSSYEQYF. The CDR3 DNA reads TGTGCCAGCAGTGTGGGGCGGAGCTCCTACGAGCAGTACTTC.